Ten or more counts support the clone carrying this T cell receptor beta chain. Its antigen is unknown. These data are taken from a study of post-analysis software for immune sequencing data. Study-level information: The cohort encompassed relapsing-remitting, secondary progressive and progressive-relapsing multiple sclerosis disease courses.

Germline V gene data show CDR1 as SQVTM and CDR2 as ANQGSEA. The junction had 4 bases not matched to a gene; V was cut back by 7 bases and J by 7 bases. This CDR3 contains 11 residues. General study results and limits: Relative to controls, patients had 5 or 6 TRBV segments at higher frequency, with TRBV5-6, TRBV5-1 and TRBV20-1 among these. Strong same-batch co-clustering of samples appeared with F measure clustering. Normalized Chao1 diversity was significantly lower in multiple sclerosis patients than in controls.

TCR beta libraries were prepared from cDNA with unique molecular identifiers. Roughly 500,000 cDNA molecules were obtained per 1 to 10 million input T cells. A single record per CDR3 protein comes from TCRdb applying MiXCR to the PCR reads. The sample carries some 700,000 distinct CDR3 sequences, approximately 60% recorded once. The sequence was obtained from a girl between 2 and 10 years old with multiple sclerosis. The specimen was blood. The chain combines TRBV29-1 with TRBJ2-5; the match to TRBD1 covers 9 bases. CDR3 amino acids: CSGDRAGTQYF. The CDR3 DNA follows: TGCAGCGGGGACAGGGCAGGGACCCAGTACTTC.